This TCR beta chain was sequenced during a study of technical replicates of blood from four donors. Clones were read by immunoSEQ multiplex PCR, and TCRdb kept only the in-frame ones, dropping some. The data hold tens of thousands of clones, with approximately 94% observed a single time. The TCR was taken from a human donor in good health. Input material: T cells isolated from PBMCs.

DNA of the CDR3: TGTGCCAGCAGCCCGATTCCTAAGGGGGGAAACACCATATATTTT. Encoded protein: CASSPIPKGGNTIYF. The J gene is TRBJ1-3, the V gene TRBV7-6; maybe TRBD1 (5 bases). The CDR3 length is 15 residues. The V end lost 5 bases, the J end lost 4 bases, and 15 bases lay between the germline ends. Germline V gene data show CDR1 as SGHVS and CDR2 as FNYEAQ.